Following are 8 T cell receptor beta chains from one sample sequenced in a study of blood T cells in healthy people across ages. Next came a second PCR, run for about 6 to 12 cycles, which used a sample-barcoded 5' primer along with a J-beta primer mix. TCRdb itself ran the 5' RACE reads through MiXCR, one entry per CDR3 protein. In the table there are roughly 700,000 distinct CDR3 sequences, 32% of which are singletons. Source material: blood. The receptor set was obtained from a woman older than 75 in good health.

V and J are TRBV7-8 and TRBJ2-5, with TRBD2 identical over 10 bases. The germline V gene has CDR1 SGHVS and CDR2 FQNEAQ. V was pared by 2 bases and J by 11 bases, with 17 bases of the junction left unmatched. This CDR3 comprises 17 residues. The CDR3 protein is CASSLRVAGGTGSEQYF. The CDR3 DNA reads TGTGCCAGCAGCTTACGGGTAGCGGGGGGTACGGGCAGTGAGCAGTACTTC.

The chain uses TRBV27 and TRBJ1-2; 11 nucleotides match TRBD1. V trimming: 4 bases; J trimming: 4 bases; junction bases outside the gene matches: 5. This CDR3 has 15 residues. The germline CDR1 and CDR2 sequences are MNHEY and SMNVEV (reference sequence). In DNA form, the CDR3 reads TGTGCCAGCAGTTCGCAGGACAGGGGGCGCTATGGCTACACCTTC. Encoded protein: CASSSQDRGRYGYTF.

The chain is built from TRBV7-3 and TRBJ2-3, with TRBD2 as a possible D gene (6 bases). CDR3 length equals 16 residues. V was pared by 2 bases and J by 9 bases, with 21 bases between. The germline V gene has CDR1 SGHTA and CDR2 FQGTGA. CDR3 protein: CASSLDGGPASGTQYF. In DNA, the CDR3 is TGTGCCAGCAGCTTAGACGGAGGGCCAGCCTCCGGGACGCAGTATTTT.

This clonotype was seen only a few times. The genes are TRBV7-2 and TRBJ2-1, with no clear D. Per germline, CDR1 SGHTA and CDR2 FQGNSA. CDR3 size: 11 residues. Trimming pared 4 bases from V and 8 bases from J, leaving 6 bases between. The CDR3 DNA reads as TGTGCCAGCAGCTGGTTCGATGAGCAGTTCTTC. Encoded protein: CASSWFDEQFF.

This clonotype was seen only a few times. Since a much larger clone is just one base distant, this may be a read error. V is TRBV29-1 and J is TRBJ1-2, with D perhaps TRBD1 (5 bases). The CDR3 has 14 residues. Looked up from germline, CDR1 is SQVTM and CDR2 is ANQGSEA. CDR3 in amino acids: CSVEVKRGNYGHTF. The CDR3 DNA reads TGCAGCGTTGAAGTAAAAAGGGGTAACTATGGCCACACCTTC.

V is TRBV5-1 and J is TRBJ2-1, with 12 bases lining up with TRBD2. Germline assignment: CDR1 SGHRS and CDR2 YFSETQ. The CDR3 totals 16 residues. With 4 bases clipped from V and 8 bases from J, the junction kept 10 bases outside the gene matches. The CDR3 loop is CASSAETSGRIDEQFF. CDR3 DNA: TGCGCCAGCAGCGCGGAAACTAGCGGGAGGATCGATGAGCAGTTCTTC. Full variable domain (missing parts from reference TRBV5-1 and TRBJ2-1): KAGVTQTPRYLIKTRGQQVTLSCSPISGHRSVSWYQQTPGQGLQFLFEYFSETQRNKGNFPGRFSGRQFSNSRSEMNVSTLELGDSALYLCASSAETSGRIDEQFFGPGTRLTVL.

This clonotype was seen ten or more times. The CDR3 reads CASSLKRASYEQYF. CDR3 DNA sequence: TGCGCCAGCAGCTTGAAACGGGCGTCCTACGAGCAGTACTTC. The rearrangement links TRBV5-1 to TRBJ2-7; D is ambiguous. V lost 1 base and J 1 base, leaving 9 bases between the germline ends. Germline V gives CDR1 SGHRS, CDR2 YFSETQ. The CDR3 runs to 14 residues.

This clonotype was detected many times. The junction departs from the called germline gene at one end, perhaps through a read error. V is TRBV5-1 and J is TRBJ1-5; D remains ambiguous. CDR3 size: 15 residues. The V gene's germline CDR1 is SGHRS and CDR2 YFSETQ. CDR3 in amino acids: CASSLDGGGNQPQHF. The CDR3, as DNA: TGTGCCAGCAGCTTAGACGGAGGCGGAAATCAGCCCCAGCATTTT. Based on the CDR3 plus reference TRBV5-1 and TRBJ1-5, the full variable domain is KAGVTQTPRYLIKTRGQQVTLSCSPISGHRSVSWYQQTPGQGLQFLFEYFSETQRNKGNFPGRFSGRQFSNSRSEMNVSTLELGDSALYLCASSLDGGGNQPQHFGDGTRLSIL.